The rows below give T cell receptor beta chains drawn from one sample of a study of PD-L1 blockade in urothelial cancer. The assay was immunoSEQ multiplex PCR, and TCRdb's table has in-frame clones only and misses some. The table has around 63,000 clones, approximately 80% seen once; the top ten hold 1.5% to 2%. The sample was PBMCs, taken around atezolizumab (anti-PD-L1) treatment. The receptor set was obtained from a man in his 70s with urothelial cancer. The CDR3 runs from the conserved cysteine through the conserved F or W. A D gene is named only where the DNA matches it firmly. Only part of the rows carry a size: once, few, many, or a class if the clone is expanded.

clone_size: few; j_call: TRBJ1-2; v_call: TRBV19; d_call: TRBD1; cdr3_nt: TGTGCCAGTAGTGTGGGGACAGGAGGTGACTACACCTTC; cdr3_aa: CASSVGTGGDYTF
clone_size: few; j_call: TRBJ2-3; v_call: TRBV11-2; d_call: TRBD2; cdr3_nt: TGTGCCAGCAGCCCACTGATTAGCGGGAGAATGATAGATACGCAGTATTTT; cdr3_aa: CASSPLISGRMIDTQYF
clone_size: NA; j_call: TRBJ2-2; v_call: TRBV7-3; d_call: TRBD1; cdr3_nt: TGTGCCAGCAGCTTAAAGCCGGCAGGGGGCACCGGGGAGCTGTTTTTT; cdr3_aa: CASSLKPAGGTGELFF
clone_size: NA; j_call: TRBJ1-1; v_call: TRBV11-2; d_call: NA; cdr3_nt: TGTGCCAGCATCCGGGGCACTGAAGCTTTCTTT; cdr3_aa: CASIRGTEAFF
clone_size: NA; j_call: TRBJ1-3; v_call: TRBV6-5; d_call: NA; cdr3_nt: TGTGCCAGCAGGAAACAGGGATTAAGTGGAAACACCATATATTTT; cdr3_aa: CASRKQGLSGNTIYF
clone_size: NA; j_call: TRBJ2-5; v_call: TRBV29-1; d_call: NA; cdr3_nt: TGCAGCGTACAACCAAGCGGATCTTCCCAAGAGACCCAGTACTTC; cdr3_aa: CSVQPSGSSQETQYF
clone_size: NA; j_call: TRBJ1-5; v_call: TRBV10-3; d_call: NA; cdr3_nt: TGTGCCATCAGTGACCCAGGGGGCAATCAGCCCCAGCATTTT; cdr3_aa: CAISDPGGNQPQHF
clone_size: NA; j_call: TRBJ2-1; v_call: TRBV19; d_call: NA; cdr3_nt: TGTGCCAGTAGTACTGGCGGGGAGCAGTTCTTC; cdr3_aa: CASSTGGEQFF
clone_size: NA; j_call: TRBJ2-1; v_call: TRBV15; d_call: TRBD2; cdr3_nt: TGTGCCACCAGCAGAGTGCGGGAGGCCCCCAATGAGCAGTTCTTC; cdr3_aa: CATSRVREAPNEQFF
clone_size: NA; j_call: TRBJ1-1; v_call: TRBV7-2; d_call: NA; cdr3_nt: TGTGCCAGCAGCCATCATCTGAACACTGAAGCTTTCTTT; cdr3_aa: CASSHHLNTEAFF
clone_size: NA; j_call: TRBJ2-3; v_call: TRBV15; d_call: TRBD2; cdr3_nt: TGTGCCACCAGCAGAGAACTAGCGGACACAGATACGCAGTATTTT; cdr3_aa: CATSRELADTDTQYF
clone_size: NA; j_call: TRBJ1-3; v_call: TRBV9; d_call: NA; cdr3_nt: TGTGCCAGCACGCGGGACGTCCTCTCTGGAAACACCATATATTTT; cdr3_aa: CASTRDVLSGNTIYF
clone_size: NA; j_call: TRBJ1-1; v_call: TRBV6-1; d_call: TRBD1; cdr3_nt: TGTGCCAGCAGAAAAACCGGGACAGGAGGAACAGCTTTCTTT; cdr3_aa: CASRKTGTGGTAFF
clone_size: NA; j_call: TRBJ1-3; v_call: TRBV7-3; d_call: NA; cdr3_nt: TGTGCCAGCAGCTTAGGGAGTTGGGTCATGAGCTCTGGAAACACCATATATTTT; cdr3_aa: CASSLGSWVMSSGNTIYF
clone_size: NA; j_call: TRBJ2-7; v_call: TRBV14; d_call: TRBD1; cdr3_nt: TGTGCCAGCAGCCAAGTAGGGGGCTCCCCTCGCGAGCAGTACTTC; cdr3_aa: CASSQVGGSPREQYF
clone_size: NA; j_call: TRBJ2-3; v_call: TRBV27; d_call: TRBD2; cdr3_nt: TGTGCCAGCAGTGCCTCCGGGACTAGCGGGGCAGATACGCAGTATTTT; cdr3_aa: CASSASGTSGADTQYF
clone_size: NA; j_call: TRBJ2-2; v_call: TRBV4-2; d_call: TRBD1; cdr3_nt: TGTGCCAGCAGCCAAGTCCAGGGGGCGAACACCGGGGAGCTGTTTTTT; cdr3_aa: CASSQVQGANTGELFF
clone_size: NA; j_call: TRBJ2-2; v_call: TRBV9; d_call: TRBD2; cdr3_nt: TGTGCCAGCAGCGTACTCCCTAGCGGGAACACCGGGGAGCTGTTTTTT; cdr3_aa: CASSVLPSGNTGELFF
clone_size: NA; j_call: TRBJ1-1; v_call: TRBV27; d_call: NA; cdr3_nt: TGTGCCAGCAGTAAAGTCCTAATGACAGTCCTGAACACTGAAGCTTTCTTT; cdr3_aa: CASSKVLMTVLNTEAFF
clone_size: medium-sized; j_call: TRBJ1-1; v_call: TRBV6-6; d_call: NA; cdr3_nt: TGTGCCAGCAGTTCGCAGGGCTACACTGAAGCTTTCTTT; cdr3_aa: CASSSQGYTEAFF
clone_size: NA; j_call: TRBJ1-5; v_call: TRBV10-3; d_call: TRBD1; cdr3_nt: TGTGCCATCAGTCCGGGACAGGGAGAGCAGCCCCAGCATTTT; cdr3_aa: CAISPGQGEQPQHF
clone_size: many; j_call: TRBJ2-7; v_call: TRBV7-9; d_call: NA; cdr3_nt: TGTGCCAGCAGCGCCAGGACAGCCATATCCTACGAGCAGTACTTC; cdr3_aa: CASSARTAISYEQYF
clone_size: NA; j_call: TRBJ2-7; v_call: TRBV19; d_call: TRBD1; cdr3_nt: TGTGCCAGTAGACAGGGGCCCGACCCCTACTACGAGCAGTACTTC; cdr3_aa: CASRQGPDPYYEQYF
clone_size: NA; j_call: TRBJ2-7; v_call: TRBV7-2; d_call: NA; cdr3_nt: TGTGCCAGCAGCCCCTGGGCGGGCGGATACGAGCAGTACTTC; cdr3_aa: CASSPWAGGYEQYF
clone_size: NA; j_call: TRBJ1-1; v_call: TRBV4-3; d_call: NA; cdr3_nt: TGCGCCAGCAGCCAAGATGGACAGACGGGCACTGAAGCTTTCTTT; cdr3_aa: CASSQDGQTGTEAFF
clone_size: NA; j_call: TRBJ1-3; v_call: TRBV2; d_call: NA; cdr3_nt: TGTGCCAGCTCAGGGTTGGCTGGAAACACCATATATTTT; cdr3_aa: CASSGLAGNTIYF
clone_size: NA; j_call: TRBJ2-7; v_call: TRBV20-1; d_call: NA; cdr3_nt: TGCAGTGTTGACGGGGGGCGTGAGCAGTACTTC; cdr3_aa: CSVDGGREQYF
clone_size: NA; j_call: TRBJ1-4; v_call: TRBV2; d_call: TRBD1; cdr3_nt: TGTGCCAGCAGTACAGGGGAAGAAAAACTGTTTTTT; cdr3_aa: CASSTGEEKLFF
clone_size: NA; j_call: TRBJ2-5; v_call: TRBV2; d_call: NA; cdr3_nt: TGTGCCAGCAAGTTTGGACAGCAAGAGACCCAGTACTTC; cdr3_aa: CASKFGQQETQYF
clone_size: once; j_call: TRBJ2-7; v_call: TRBV7-6; d_call: NA; cdr3_nt: TGTGCCAGCAGCCCTGACATATATTCCTACGAGCAGTACTTC; cdr3_aa: CASSPDIYSYEQYF
clone_size: NA; j_call: TRBJ2-2; v_call: TRBV27; d_call: NA; cdr3_nt: TGTGCCAGCAGTTCCACTCCAGGGTATCCCGGGGAGCTGTTTTTT; cdr3_aa: CASSSTPGYPGELFF
clone_size: NA; j_call: TRBJ2-5; v_call: TRBV5-1; d_call: TRBD1; cdr3_nt: TGCGCCAGCAGCAAATCGAGGACAGGGAGTGTGGAGACCCAGTACTTC; cdr3_aa: CASSKSRTGSVETQYF
clone_size: few; j_call: TRBJ1-1; v_call: TRBV4-1; d_call: TRBD1; cdr3_nt: TGCGCCAGCAGCCGTTTCCGGGACAGGGACACTGAAGCTTTCTTT; cdr3_aa: CASSRFRDRDTEAFF
clone_size: few; j_call: TRBJ2-2; v_call: TRBV19; d_call: NA; cdr3_nt: TGTGCCAGTAGGGACAGCCCCTACCATTCCGGGGAGCTGTTTTTT; cdr3_aa: CASRDSPYHSGELFF
clone_size: NA; j_call: TRBJ2-6; v_call: TRBV25-1; d_call: NA; cdr3_nt: TGTGCCAGCAGCGGGACTGGGGCCAACGTCCTGACTTTC; cdr3_aa: CASSGTGANVLTF
clone_size: NA; j_call: TRBJ2-3; v_call: TRBV9; d_call: TRBD2; cdr3_nt: TGTGCCAGCAGTGCCGCTCTCGGGCGGGAGCGGACAGATACGCAGTATTTT; cdr3_aa: CASSAALGRERTDTQYF
clone_size: NA; j_call: TRBJ1-5; v_call: TRBV18; d_call: NA; cdr3_nt: TGTGCCAGCTCTCCGAGTGTTTCGTTGCAGCCCCAGCATTTT; cdr3_aa: CASSPSVSLQPQHF
clone_size: NA; j_call: TRBJ2-2; v_call: TRBV5-4; d_call: TRBD2; cdr3_nt: TGTGCCAGCAGCGTCGGGACTAGCGTCACCGGGGAGCTGTTTTTT; cdr3_aa: CASSVGTSVTGELFF
clone_size: NA; j_call: TRBJ2-1; v_call: TRBV4-1; d_call: TRBD1; cdr3_nt: TGCGCCAGCAGCCAGTCAGGGGGCGCGAACAATGAGCAGTTCTTC; cdr3_aa: CASSQSGGANNEQFF
clone_size: NA; j_call: TRBJ2-5; v_call: TRBV6-5; d_call: NA; cdr3_nt: TGTGCCAGCAGGAAGGGAAGGGGCCAAGAGACCCAGTACTTC; cdr3_aa: CASRKGRGQETQYF
clone_size: NA; j_call: TRBJ2-1; v_call: TRBV25-1; d_call: TRBD2; cdr3_nt: TGTGCCAGCAGTGAAAACGGACTAGCGGGAGGGCCGGAAGATGAGCAGTTCTTC; cdr3_aa: CASSENGLAGGPEDEQFF
clone_size: NA; j_call: TRBJ2-3; v_call: TRBV13; d_call: TRBD2; cdr3_nt: TGTGCCAGCAGCCTGGTAGCGGGGATAACAGATACGCAGTATTTT; cdr3_aa: CASSLVAGITDTQYF
clone_size: NA; j_call: TRBJ2-7; v_call: TRBV7-2; d_call: TRBD2; cdr3_nt: TGTGCCAGCAGCCCCCGGAGCGGGAACTCCTACGAGCAGTACTTC; cdr3_aa: CASSPRSGNSYEQYF
clone_size: NA; j_call: TRBJ1-5; v_call: TRBV10-2; d_call: NA; cdr3_nt: TGCGCCAGCAGTGAGTCGACGGGGAGCAATCAGCCCCAGCATTTT; cdr3_aa: CASSESTGSNQPQHF
clone_size: once; j_call: TRBJ2-7; v_call: TRBV27; d_call: TRBD2; cdr3_nt: TGTGCCAGCAGCCTAACTAGCGGGTACGAGCAGTACTTC; cdr3_aa: CASSLTSGYEQYF
clone_size: NA; j_call: TRBJ1-1; v_call: TRBV9; d_call: NA; cdr3_nt: TGTGCCAGCAGCGATATCTCGGGTACTGAAGCTTTCTTT; cdr3_aa: CASSDISGTEAFF
clone_size: NA; j_call: TRBJ2-5; v_call: TRBV7-9; d_call: TRBD2; cdr3_nt: TGTGCCAGCAGCCAGGGACTAGGGTTAGAGACCCAGTACTTC; cdr3_aa: CASSQGLGLETQYF
clone_size: NA; j_call: TRBJ1-1; v_call: TRBV19; d_call: NA; cdr3_nt: TGTGCCAGCATCATCAGGCGCCAGGGGTCTACAAACACTGAAGCTTTCTTT; cdr3_aa: CASIIRRQGSTNTEAFF
clone_size: NA; j_call: TRBJ2-6; v_call: TRBV21-1; d_call: NA; cdr3_nt: TGTGCCAGCAGCAACGTAACAGCCACGCTCTCTGGGGCCAACGTCCTGACTTTC; cdr3_aa: CASSNVTATLSGANVLTF
clone_size: NA; j_call: TRBJ1-2; v_call: TRBV19; d_call: TRBD1; cdr3_nt: TGTGCCAGTAGTCGGGACAGGGCCTTTAATGGCTACACCTTC; cdr3_aa: CASSRDRAFNGYTF
clone_size: NA; j_call: TRBJ1-1; v_call: TRBV5-1; d_call: NA; cdr3_nt: TGCGCCAGCAGCTTGGGACAGAACCCTGAAGCTTTCTTT; cdr3_aa: CASSLGQNPEAFF
clone_size: NA; j_call: TRBJ2-7; v_call: TRBV2; d_call: NA; cdr3_nt: TGTGCCTTAAGACGGGGAGGACCTTACGAGCAGTACTTC; cdr3_aa: CALRRGGPYEQYF
clone_size: NA; j_call: TRBJ2-5; v_call: TRBV7-7; d_call: TRBD2; cdr3_nt: TGTGCCAGCAGCTTAGGAGCGGGAGGGCGGAAAGAGACCCAGTACTTC; cdr3_aa: CASSLGAGGRKETQYF
clone_size: NA; j_call: TRBJ2-1; v_call: TRBV7-7; d_call: NA; cdr3_nt: TGTGCTAGCAGCTTAGCAACGGGTAGTGAGCAGTTCTTC; cdr3_aa: CASSLATGSEQFF
clone_size: NA; j_call: TRBJ1-5; v_call: TRBV7-2; d_call: NA; cdr3_nt: TGTGCCAGCAGCGCCCCAGGGGGCAATCAGCCCCAGCATTTT; cdr3_aa: CASSAPGGNQPQHF